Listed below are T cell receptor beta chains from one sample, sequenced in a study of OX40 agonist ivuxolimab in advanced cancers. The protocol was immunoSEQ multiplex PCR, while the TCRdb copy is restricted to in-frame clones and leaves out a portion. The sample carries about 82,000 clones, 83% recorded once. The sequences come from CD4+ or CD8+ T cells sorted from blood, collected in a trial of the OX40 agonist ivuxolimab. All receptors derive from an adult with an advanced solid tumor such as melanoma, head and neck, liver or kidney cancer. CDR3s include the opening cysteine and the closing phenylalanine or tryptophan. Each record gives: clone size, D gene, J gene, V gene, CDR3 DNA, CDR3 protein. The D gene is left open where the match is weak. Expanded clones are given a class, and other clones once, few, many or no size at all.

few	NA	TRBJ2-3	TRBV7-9	TGTGCCAGCAGCAGGACCGGAGACACAGATACGCAGTATTTT	CASSRTGDTDTQYF
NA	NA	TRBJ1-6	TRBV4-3	TGCGCCAGCAGCCAAGAGGCTTCCCAGTCACCCCTCCACTTT	CASSQEASQSPLHF
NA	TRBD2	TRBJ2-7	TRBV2	TGTGCCAGCAGTGAGGGGACTAGTCTTCGCGAGCAGTACTTC	CASSEGTSLREQYF
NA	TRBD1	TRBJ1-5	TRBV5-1	TGCGCCAGCAGCTCCCGGACAGGGGGCGTAAATCAGCCCCAGCATTTT	CASSSRTGGVNQPQHF
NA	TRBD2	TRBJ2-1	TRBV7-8	TGTGCCAGCAGCCAGACTAGCGGGGAGCAGTTCTTC	CASSQTSGEQFF
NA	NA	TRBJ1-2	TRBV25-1	TGTGCCAGCAGTCCTCGGGACGTGTCTGGCTACACCTTC	CASSPRDVSGYTF
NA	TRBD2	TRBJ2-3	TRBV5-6	TGTGCCAGCAGTCTGACTGTGGGTAGCGGGGGTGTCACAGATACGCAGTATTTT	CASSLTVGSGGVTDTQYF
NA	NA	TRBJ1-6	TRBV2	TGTGCCAGCAGTGGGCGCGGAGCAGGGGATTCACCCCTCCACTTT	CASSGRGAGDSPLHF
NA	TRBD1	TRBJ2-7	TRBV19	TGTGCCAGTAGTATAGGGACAGGGAGCTCCTACGAGCAGTACTTC	CASSIGTGSSYEQYF
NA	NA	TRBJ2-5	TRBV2	TGTGCCAGCAGTCCCGGGACGGCCAAAGAGACCCAGTACTTC	CASSPGTAKETQYF
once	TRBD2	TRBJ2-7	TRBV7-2	TGTGCCAGCAAGCAGAGCGGGGTCGAGCAGTACTTC	CASKQSGVEQYF
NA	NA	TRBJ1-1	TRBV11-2	TGTGCCAGCAGCTCCTCCTTGGTCACTGAAGCTTTCTTT	CASSSSLVTEAFF
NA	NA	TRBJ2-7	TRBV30	TGTGCCTGGAGTGTAGGAGTAAACGCTTACGAGCAGTACTTC	CAWSVGVNAYEQYF
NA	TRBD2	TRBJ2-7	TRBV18	TGTGCCAGCTCACGAGGGACTAGCGGGATTTACGAGCAGTACTTC	CASSRGTSGIYEQYF
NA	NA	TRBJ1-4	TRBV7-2	TGTGCCAGCAGCTTAGGCGGGGGGGATAATGAAAAACTGTTTTTT	CASSLGGGDNEKLFF
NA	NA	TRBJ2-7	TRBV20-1	TGCAGTGCTCCCCAGAGCTACGAGCAGTACTTC	CSAPQSYEQYF
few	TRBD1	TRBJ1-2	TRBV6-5	TGTGCCAGCAGTTACTCCATACAGGGGGCCAACTATGGCTACACCTTC	CASSYSIQGANYGYTF
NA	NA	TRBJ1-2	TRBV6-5	TGTGCCAGCAGTCGAACCCCTCAGTGGGGCTACACCTTC	CASSRTPQWGYTF
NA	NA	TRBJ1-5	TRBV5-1	TGCGCCAGCAGCATTGGCCGTACTCCCAATCAGCCCCAGCATTTT	CASSIGRTPNQPQHF
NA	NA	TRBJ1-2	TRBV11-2	TGTGCCAGCAACCCCTGGAGCGACGCGGGGGGCTACACCTTC	CASNPWSDAGGYTF
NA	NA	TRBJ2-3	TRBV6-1	TGTGCCAGCAGTTCCGGGGGAAGCACAGATACGCAGTATTTT	CASSSGGSTDTQYF
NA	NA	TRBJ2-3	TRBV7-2	TGTGCCAGCAGCCCGTTAATGGATACGCAGTATTTT	CASSPLMDTQYF
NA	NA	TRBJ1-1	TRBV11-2	TGTGCCAGCCGAAGGCTGGGTGTCCCGGGAGCTTTCTTT	CASRRLGVPGAFF
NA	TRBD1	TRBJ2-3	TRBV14	TGTGCCAGCAGCCAACATACAGGGGGCTCAGGGACAGATACGCAGTATTTT	CASSQHTGGSGTDTQYF
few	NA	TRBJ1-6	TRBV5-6	TGTGCCAGCAGGCCGGGATCCTATAATTCACCCCTCCACTTT	CASRPGSYNSPLHF
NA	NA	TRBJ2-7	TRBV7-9	TGTGCCAGCAGCTTAGAGGCAGGTTTATACGAGCAGTACTTC	CASSLEAGLYEQYF
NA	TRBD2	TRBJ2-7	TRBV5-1	TGCGCCAGCAGCTTCGCCGGGACTAGCGGTACCTACGAGCAGTACTTC	CASSFAGTSGTYEQYF
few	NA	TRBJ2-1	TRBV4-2	TGTGCCAGCAGCCAAGGGGACTCCCTACCCGACAATGAGCAGTTCTTC	CASSQGDSLPDNEQFF
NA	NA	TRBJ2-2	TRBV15	TGTGCCACCAGCAGAGATGGGTGGGGGTCGAACACCGGGGAGCTGTTTTTT	CATSRDGWGSNTGELFF
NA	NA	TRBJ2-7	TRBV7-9	TGTGCCAGTTCCCGAAGGGACTACGAGCAGTACTTC	CASSRRDYEQYF
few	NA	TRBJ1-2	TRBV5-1	TGCGCCAGCAGCTTGGAACCCGGGACGCAACCCTCCTATGGCTACACCTTC	CASSLEPGTQPSYGYTF